This T cell receptor (beta chain) was obtained from a study of immune heterogeneity within non-small cell lung tumors. About the study: Histology included a handful of squamous cell carcinomas, under twelve non-squamous carcinomas and 1 unspecified tumor.

The germline V and J ends were trimmed by 1 base and 7 bases, with 27 bases remaining between them. This CDR3 is built from 19 residues. Germline CDR1 SGDLS, CDR2 YYNGEE. For this clonotype: Its target is unknown. A much larger clone lies a single base off, so this may be a read error.

Amplification of the TCR beta CDR3 was achieved through multiplex PCR with 32 V and 13 J primers. TCRdb itself ran the multiplex PCR reads through MiXCR, one entry per CDR3 protein. The sample yields about 5,600 distinct CDR3 sequences, around 18% seen once. Study-wide points: Dominant CDR3 beta clonotypes repeated across a patient's tumor loci, while different loci held unique high-frequency clones.

The starting template was genomic DNA from bulk tumor, approximately 620 ng per sample. Doctors removed several biopsies from each primary tumor during surgery, keeping them far apart. Curative surgical treatment was performed in patients who had newly diagnosed, untreated non-small cell lung cancer. It was newly diagnosed non-small cell lung cancer patients having surgery with curative intent who served as donors. V gene TRBV9 combines with J gene TRBJ2-1, with D tentatively TRBD2 (6 bases). Sample: lung tumor tissue. This TCR was sampled from a man in his forties with non-small cell lung cancer. The CDR3 protein is CASSVIVPGESLSTNEQFF. Written as DNA, the CDR3 is TGTGCCAGCAGCGTAATAGTGCCGGGAGAATCCCTATCTACAAATGAGCAGTTCTTC.